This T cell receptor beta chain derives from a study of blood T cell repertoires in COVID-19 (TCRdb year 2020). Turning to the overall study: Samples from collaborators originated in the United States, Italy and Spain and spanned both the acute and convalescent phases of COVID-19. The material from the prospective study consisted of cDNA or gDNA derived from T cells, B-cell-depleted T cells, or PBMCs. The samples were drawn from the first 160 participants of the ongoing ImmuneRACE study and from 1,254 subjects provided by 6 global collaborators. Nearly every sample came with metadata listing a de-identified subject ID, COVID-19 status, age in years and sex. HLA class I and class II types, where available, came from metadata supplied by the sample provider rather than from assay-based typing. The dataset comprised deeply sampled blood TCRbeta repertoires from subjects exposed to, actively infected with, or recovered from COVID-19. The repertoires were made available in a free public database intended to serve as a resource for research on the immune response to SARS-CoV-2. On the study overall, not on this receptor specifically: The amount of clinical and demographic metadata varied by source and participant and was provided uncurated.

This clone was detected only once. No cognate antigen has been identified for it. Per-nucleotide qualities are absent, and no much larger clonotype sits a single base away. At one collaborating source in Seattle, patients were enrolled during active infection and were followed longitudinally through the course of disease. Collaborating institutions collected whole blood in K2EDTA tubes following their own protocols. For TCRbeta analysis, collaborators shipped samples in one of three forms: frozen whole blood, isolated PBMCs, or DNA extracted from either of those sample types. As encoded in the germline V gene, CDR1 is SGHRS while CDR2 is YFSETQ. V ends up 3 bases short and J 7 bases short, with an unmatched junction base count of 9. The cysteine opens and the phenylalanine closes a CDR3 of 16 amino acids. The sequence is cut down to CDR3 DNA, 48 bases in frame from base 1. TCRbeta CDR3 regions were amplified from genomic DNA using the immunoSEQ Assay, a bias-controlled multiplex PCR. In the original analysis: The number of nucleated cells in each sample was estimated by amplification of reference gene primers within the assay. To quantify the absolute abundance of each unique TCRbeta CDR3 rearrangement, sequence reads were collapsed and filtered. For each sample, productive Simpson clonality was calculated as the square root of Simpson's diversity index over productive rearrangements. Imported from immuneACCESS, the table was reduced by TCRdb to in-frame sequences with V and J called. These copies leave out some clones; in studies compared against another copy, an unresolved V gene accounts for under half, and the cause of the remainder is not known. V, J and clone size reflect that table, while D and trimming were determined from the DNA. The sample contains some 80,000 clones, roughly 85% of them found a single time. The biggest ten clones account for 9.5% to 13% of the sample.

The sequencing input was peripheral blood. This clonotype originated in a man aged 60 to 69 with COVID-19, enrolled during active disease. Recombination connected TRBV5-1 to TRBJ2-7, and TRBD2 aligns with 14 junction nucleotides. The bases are TGCGCCAGCAGCTACGGGACTAGCGGGAGCCCCTCTGAGCAGTACTTC. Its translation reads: CASSYGTSGSPSEQYF. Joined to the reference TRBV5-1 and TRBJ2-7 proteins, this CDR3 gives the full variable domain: KAGVTQTPRYLIKTRGQQVTLSCSPISGHRSVSWYQQTPGQGLQFLFEYFSETQRNKGNFPGRFSGRQFSNSRSEMNVSTLELGDSALYLCASSYGTSGSPSEQYFGPGTRLTVT.